These T cell receptor beta chains were read from a single sample in a study of blood T cells in healthy people across ages. TCRdb used MiXCR to reprocess the 5' RACE reads, holding one entry per CDR3 protein. Here the sample spans approximately 1,100,000 distinct CDR3 sequences, more than 40% being singletons. Sequences were obtained from blood. The origin of the receptors is a woman in her sixties or seventies in good health. CDR3s include the opening cysteine and the closing phenylalanine or tryptophan. D genes are given only for firm matches. Where a row states a size, it is once, few, many or the class of an expanded clone; other rows omit it.

>TRBV7-6|TRBJ2-5|.|.
TGTGCCAGCAGCCCCATGGGACTTCAGTACCAAGAGACCCAGTACTTC
CASSPMGLQYQETQYF
>TRBV10-3|TRBJ2-3|.|many
TGTGCCATCAGTGAAGGCGGGGACTTCACAGATACGCAGTATTTT
CAISEGGDFTDTQYF
>TRBV5-6|TRBJ2-7|TRBD1|.
TGTGCCAGCAGTTACACAGGGGGCGCTTGGGACGAGCAGTACTTC
CASSYTGGAWDEQYF
>TRBV6-6|TRBJ2-1|.|few
TGTGCCAGCAGTCAATCGACTAGTGAGCAGTTCTTC
CASSQSTSEQFF
>TRBV6-5|TRBJ2-1|.|.
TGTGCCCCGACCGATGAGCAGTTCTTC
CAPTDEQFF
>TRBV21-1|TRBJ2-5|.|.
TGTGCCAGCAGCAAAGGGGGGGAGCAGGAAGAGACCCAGTACTTC
CASSKGGEQEETQYF
>TRBV7-9|TRBJ2-1|.|.
TGTGCCAGCAGCTTAGATGGCAGGGCCGATGAGCAGTTCTTC
CASSLDGRADEQFF
>TRBV28|TRBJ2-1|.|.
TGTGCCAGCAGTTTAGGCCTATCAATCAACAATGAGCAGTTCTTC
CASSLGLSINNEQFF
>TRBV6-5|TRBJ2-7|.|many
TGTGCCAGCAGTTACGACTTTGCTCCCACCGTCGAGCAGTACTTC
CASSYDFAPTVEQYF
>TRBV7-6|TRBJ2-5|.|.
TGTGCCAGCAGCTTAACCCACTTATCCCGAGGAGAGACCCAGTACTTC
CASSLTHLSRGETQYF
>TRBV6-5|TRBJ1-2|TRBD1|.
TGTGCCAGCAGTTACTTGGGACAGGGAAACTATGGCTACACCTTC
CASSYLGQGNYGYTF